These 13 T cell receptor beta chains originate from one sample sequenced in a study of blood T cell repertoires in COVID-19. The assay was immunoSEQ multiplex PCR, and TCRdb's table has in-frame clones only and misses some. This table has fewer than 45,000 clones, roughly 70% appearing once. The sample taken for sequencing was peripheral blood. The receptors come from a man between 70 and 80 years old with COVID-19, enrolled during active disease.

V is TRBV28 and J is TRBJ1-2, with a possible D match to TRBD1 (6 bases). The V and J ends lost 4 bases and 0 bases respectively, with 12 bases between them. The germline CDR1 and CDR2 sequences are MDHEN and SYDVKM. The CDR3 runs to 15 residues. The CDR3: CASSSGQRSNYGYTF. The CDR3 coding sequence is TGTGCCAGCAGTTCCGGACAGCGCTCTAACTATGGCTACACCTTC.

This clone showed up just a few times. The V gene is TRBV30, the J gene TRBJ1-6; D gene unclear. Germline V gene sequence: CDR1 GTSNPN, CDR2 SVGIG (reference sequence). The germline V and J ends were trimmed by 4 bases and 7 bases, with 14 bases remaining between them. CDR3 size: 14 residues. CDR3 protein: CAWTPQISNSPLHF. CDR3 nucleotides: TGTGCCTGGACTCCCCAGATTTCCAATTCACCCCTCCACTTT.

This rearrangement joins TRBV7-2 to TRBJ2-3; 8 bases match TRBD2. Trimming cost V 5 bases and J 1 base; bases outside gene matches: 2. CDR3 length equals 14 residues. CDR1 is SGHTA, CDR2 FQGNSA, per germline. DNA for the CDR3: TGTGCCAGCAGCCCGGGGGGGGGCACAGATACGCAGTATTTT. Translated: CASSPGGGTDTQYF.

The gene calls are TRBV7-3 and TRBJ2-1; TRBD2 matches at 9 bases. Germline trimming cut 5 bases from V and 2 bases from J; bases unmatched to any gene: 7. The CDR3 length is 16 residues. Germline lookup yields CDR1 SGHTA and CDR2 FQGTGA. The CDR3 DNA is TGTGCCAGCAGCCCAACGGGACTAGCCCCCTACAATGAGCAGTTCTTC. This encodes CASSPTGLAPYNEQFF.

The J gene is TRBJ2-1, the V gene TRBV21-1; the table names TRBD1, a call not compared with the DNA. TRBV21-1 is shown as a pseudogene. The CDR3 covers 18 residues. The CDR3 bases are TGTGCCAGCAGCAAAGCGCTTTTATTAGGACAGGGGGCAGATGAGCAGTTCTTC. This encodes CASSKALLLGQGADEQFF.

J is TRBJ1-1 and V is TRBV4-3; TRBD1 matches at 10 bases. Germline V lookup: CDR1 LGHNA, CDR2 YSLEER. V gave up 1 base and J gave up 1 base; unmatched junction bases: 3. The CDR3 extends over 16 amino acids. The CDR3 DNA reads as TGCGCCAGCAGCCAAGGAGGGACAGGGGCGAACACTGAAGCTTTCTTT. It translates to CASSQGGTGANTEAFF.

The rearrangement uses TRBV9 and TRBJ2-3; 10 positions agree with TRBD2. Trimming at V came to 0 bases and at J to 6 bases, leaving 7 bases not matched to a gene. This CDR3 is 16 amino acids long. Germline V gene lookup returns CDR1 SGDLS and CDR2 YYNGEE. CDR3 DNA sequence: TGTGCCAGCAGCGTAGGCCCTAGCGGGGGAGGGGATACGCAGTATTTT. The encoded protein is CASSVGPSGGGDTQYF.

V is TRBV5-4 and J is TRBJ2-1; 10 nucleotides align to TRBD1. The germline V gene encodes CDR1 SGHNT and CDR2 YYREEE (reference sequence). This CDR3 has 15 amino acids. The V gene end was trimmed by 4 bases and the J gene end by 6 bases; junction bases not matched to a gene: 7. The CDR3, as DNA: TGTGCCAGCAGCCAAGGACAGGGGGGCCCCAATGAGCAGTTCTTC. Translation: CASSQGQGGPNEQFF.

CDR3 in amino acids: CASSLIAGGPFVNEQYF. CDR3 DNA sequence: TGCGCCAGCAGCTTAATAGCGGGAGGACCATTTGTCAACGAGCAGTACTTC. This rearrangement joins TRBV5-1 to TRBJ2-7; 10 bases fit TRBD2. The CDR3 has 17 amino acids. Germline CDR1 is SGHRS and CDR2 is YFSETQ. Trimming at V came to 2 bases and at J to 5 bases, leaving 13 bases not matched to a gene.

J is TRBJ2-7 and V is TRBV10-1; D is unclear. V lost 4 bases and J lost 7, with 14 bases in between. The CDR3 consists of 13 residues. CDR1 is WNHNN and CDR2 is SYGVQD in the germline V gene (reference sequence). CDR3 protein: CASSATVLKEQYF. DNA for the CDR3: TGCGCCAGCAGTGCTACAGTCTTGAAGGAGCAGTACTTC.

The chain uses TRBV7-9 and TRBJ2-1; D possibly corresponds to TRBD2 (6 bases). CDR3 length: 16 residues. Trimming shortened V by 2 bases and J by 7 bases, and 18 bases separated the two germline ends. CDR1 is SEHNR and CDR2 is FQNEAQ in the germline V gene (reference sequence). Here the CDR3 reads CASSLSIWGVRNEQFF. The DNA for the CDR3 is TGTGCCAGCAGCTTATCAATATGGGGGGTAAGAAATGAGCAGTTCTTC.

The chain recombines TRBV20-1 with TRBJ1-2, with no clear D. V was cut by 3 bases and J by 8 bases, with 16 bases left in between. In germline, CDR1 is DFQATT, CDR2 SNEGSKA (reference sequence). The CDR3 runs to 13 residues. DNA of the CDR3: TGCAGTGCTAGTGCCAGCTCCTCCGGGGGCTACACCTTC. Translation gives CSASASSSGGYTF.

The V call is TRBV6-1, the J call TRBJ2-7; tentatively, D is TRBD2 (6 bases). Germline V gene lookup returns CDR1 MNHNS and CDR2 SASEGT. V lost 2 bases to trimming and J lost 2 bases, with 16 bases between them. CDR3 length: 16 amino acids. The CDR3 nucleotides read TGTGCCAGCAGTGAACCTTCCGGGGGAGCGCCCTACGAGCAGTACTTC. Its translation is CASSEPSGGAPYEQYF.